Listed below are T cell receptor beta chains from one sample, sequenced in a study of glioma-infiltrating T cells. TCRdb re-called the multiplex PCR reads through MiXCR, storing one row per CDR3 protein. The data contain around 180,000 distinct CDR3 sequences, around 40% of them singletons. The material sequenced was glioma tissue, nonneoplastic brain tissue, or PBMCs (not recorded which). These receptors came from a human donor with low-grade glioma or glioblastoma, undergoing nonglioma brain surgery, or in good health (not recorded which). Both conserved end residues are part of each CDR3. A D gene is named only where the DNA matches it firmly. Not every row has a clone size; where given, it reads once, few, many or a size class.

abundance,v_gene,len,j_gene,d_gene,CDR3aa,CDR3nt
many,TRBV4-2,15,TRBJ2-7,TRBD1,CASSQVGQGQHEQYF,TGTGCCAGCAGCCAAGTAGGACAGGGGCAGCACGAGCAGTACTTC
.,TRBV5-8,15,TRBJ2-7,.,CARSLYRLATYEQYF,TGTGCCAGAAGCTTGTATCGATTAGCGACCTACGAGCAGTACTTC
many,TRBV7-8,12,TRBJ1-1,TRBD1,CASSLQDRRAFF,TGTGCCAGCAGCTTACAGGACAGGAGGGCTTTCTTT
many,TRBV28,12,TRBJ1-2,.,CASSLVGDGYTF,TGTGCCAGCAGTTTGGTTGGGGATGGCTACACCTTC
many,TRBV18,15,TRBJ1-1,.,CASSPTGGQDTEAFF,TGTGCCAGCTCACCCACAGGAGGTCAGGACACTGAAGCTTTCTTT
many,TRBV20-1,14,TRBJ1-2,.,CSAHSDLILNGYTF,TGCAGTGCACACTCGGACTTGATTTTGAATGGCTACACCTTC
many,TRBV6-1,15,TRBJ2-1,TRBD2,CASSPSGRSRNEQFF,TGTGCCAGCAGTCCTAGCGGGAGGTCCAGGAATGAGCAGTTCTTC
many,TRBV6-1,14,TRBJ2-3,.,CASKGEVATDTQYF,TGTGCCAGCAAGGGAGAGGTAGCCACAGATACGCAGTATTTT
.,TRBV7-2,15,TRBJ2-7,TRBD1,CASSCRDSFSDEQYF,TGTGCCAGCAGCTGTCGGGACAGCTTCTCTGATGAGCAGTACTTC
.,TRBV19,13,TRBJ2-7,.,CASSSGVLYEQYF,TGTGCCAGTAGTTCCGGAGTCCTCTACGAGCAGTACTTC
many,TRBV4-1,16,TRBJ1-5,TRBD1,CASSQEGQGANQPQHF,TGCGCCAGCAGCCAGGAGGGGCAGGGGGCCAATCAGCCCCAGCATTTT
.,TRBV19,12,TRBJ2-1,.,CASSLCNNEQFF,TGTGCCAGTAGTCTTTGTAACAATGAGCAGTTCTTC
many,TRBV20-1,14,TRBJ2-2,.,CSASRITNTGELFF,TGCAGTGCTAGTCGTATCACGAACACCGGGGAGCTGTTTTTT
few,TRBV2,15,TRBJ2-1,.,CACGSGHHSYNEQFF,TGTGCCTGTGGCTCGGGACACCACTCCTACAATGAGCAGTTCTTC
many,TRBV20-1,15,TRBJ2-7,TRBD1,CSAREFGQGDPEQYF,TGCAGTGCTAGAGAGTTCGGGCAGGGGGACCCCGAGCAGTACTTC
.,TRBV5-1,14,TRBJ2-3,.,CASSLAVNQDTQYF,TGCGCCAGCAGCTTGGCGGTTAACCAAGATACGCAGTATTTT
.,TRBV29-1,8,TRBJ1-1,.,CSLSPAFF,TGCAGCTTAAGCCCGGCTTTCTTT
many,TRBV6-1,16,TRBJ2-3,TRBD2,CASSSLAGWGTDTQYF,TGTGCCAGCAGTTCGTTAGCGGGATGGGGCACAGATACGCAGTATTTT
many,TRBV27,20,TRBJ1-1,.,CASSPLQGMSIVSWYTEAFF,TGTGCCAGCAGTCCTTTACAGGGCATGTCCATTGTCTCATGGTACACTGAAGCTTTCTTT
many,TRBV7-2,12,TRBJ1-2,.,CASSLDTESYTF,TGTGCCAGCAGCTTAGATACGGAGAGCTACACCTTC
few,TRBV7-9,14,TRBJ2-1,.,CASSLRVGGNEQFF,TGTGCCAGCAGCTTAAGGGTAGGAGGCAATGAGCAGTTCTTC
many,TRBV20-1,12,TRBJ2-5,.,CSAGGLQETQYF,TGCAGTGCTGGGGGCCTACAAGAGACCCAGTACTTC